This T cell receptor (beta chain) was obtained from a study of T-cell reconstitution after alpha-beta-depleted transplantation in children. Germline-derived CDR1 and CDR2 are DFQATT and SNEGSKA (reference sequence). This CDR3 has 13 amino acids. Losses at the gene ends were 5 bases for V and 8 bases for J; bases not matched to a gene: 8. Construction of the TCRbeta library involved unique molecular identifiers. TCRdb itself ran the PCR reads through MiXCR, one entry per CDR3 protein. The sample shows hundreds of thousands of distinct CDR3 sequences, about 15% of them seen only once. This clonotype showed up many times.

This sample comprised PBMCs from the stem cell graft donor, obtained from the stem cell graft. This clonotype was obtained from a human donor who donated a stem cell graft to a child with acute myeloid leukemia. This chain connects TRBV20-1 to TRBJ2-2, with 7 bases identical to TRBD1. CDR3: CSAPRTGAGELFF. The DNA of the CDR3 is TGCAGTGCTCCCCGGACAGGTGCGGGGGAGCTGTTTTTT.